Listed below are T cell receptor beta chains from one sample, sequenced in a study of cytomegalovirus exposure and HLA in healthy donors. Method: immunoSEQ multiplex PCR; TCRdb's copy keeps in-frame clones and lacks some. The sample shows more than 150,000 clones, 80% to 90% of them seen only once. Sequencing was performed on PBMCs. The receptors originated from a girl aged 2-10 years in good health and CMV-seropositive. Each CDR3 is given with its conserved first and last residue. Fields, in order: J gene, clone size, V gene, D gene, CDR3 DNA, CDR3 protein. A D gene is named only where the DNA matches it firmly. Size is stated for part of the rows, as once, few or many counts, or as a class when the clone is expanded.

TRBJ2-7	.	TRBV5-4	TRBD2	TGTGCCAGCAGCTTGCTCGGGAGGTCCTACGAGCAGTACTTC	CASSLLGRSYEQYF
TRBJ2-1	.	TRBV10-3	TRBD1	TGTGCCAAAATCGTGAGACCGGGACAGGGATTGTGGAATGAGCAGTTCTTC	CAKIVRPGQGLWNEQFF
TRBJ2-7	.	TRBV11-2	.	TGTGCCAGCAGCTTTAGCGGATCCTACGAGCAGTACTTC	CASSFSGSYEQYF
TRBJ1-3	.	TRBV5-1	TRBD1	TGCGCCAGCAGCTTGGAGCCAGGGGACAGCTCTGGAAACACCATATATTTT	CASSLEPGDSSGNTIYF
TRBJ1-4	.	TRBV29-1	.	TGCAGCGCCGGCGGACTAGGGGACGAAAAACTGTTTTTT	CSAGGLGDEKLFF
TRBJ2-5	.	TRBV5-1	TRBD2	TGCGCCAGCAGCTTTCCCCGCGACAGCCGGGAGGGGACCCAGTACTTC	CASSFPRDSREGTQYF
TRBJ1-2	.	TRBV7-6	.	TGTGCCAGCAGCTTAGTTGGCCCGGGGTCAGAACAAAACTATGGCTACACCTTC	CASSLVGPGSEQNYGYTF
TRBJ1-1	.	TRBV7-9	.	TGTGCCAGCAGCTTAGTAAGGAGAGATGAAGCTTTCTTT	CASSLVRRDEAFF
TRBJ1-2	once	TRBV2	TRBD1	TGTGCCAGCAGTGGCCCCGGGACAGGGGGTAACTATGGCTACACCTTC	CASSGPGTGGNYGYTF
TRBJ1-2	.	TRBV5-4	TRBD1	TGTGCCAGCAGCTCCCCGGGGACAGACTATGGCTACACCTTC	CASSSPGTDYGYTF
TRBJ2-7	.	TRBV2	.	TGTGCCAGCAGTCCCCCCCGGGTCCCGGGTATCTTC	CASSPPRVPGIF
TRBJ1-2	.	TRBV10-3	TRBD1	TGTGCCATCACGCCCCGGGACAGGGTGGGCTACACCTTC	CAITPRDRVGYTF
TRBJ2-3	.	TRBV2	.	TGTGCCAGCGTGGGGGGGCTTTCTAACCCAGATACGCAGTATTTT	CASVGGLSNPDTQYF
TRBJ1-2	.	TRBV6-6	.	TGTGCCAGCACTCCGGGGAACTATGGCTACACCTTC	CASTPGNYGYTF
TRBJ1-1	.	TRBV28	TRBD1	TGTGCCAGCACTAACACCAGGGGGTTGACTGAAGCTTTCTTT	CASTNTRGLTEAFF
TRBJ1-1	.	TRBV7-2	.	TGTGCCAGCAGCTTAACGCGGAACACTGAAGCTTTCTTT	CASSLTRNTEAFF
TRBJ2-5	.	TRBV6-5	TRBD2	TGTGCCAGCAGTTACTCGAGCGGGAGTCTTAGAGAGACCCAGTACTTC	CASSYSSGSLRETQYF
TRBJ2-1	.	TRBV18	.	TGTGCCAGCTCGACAGCGGGTTCGCAGGGAACCTACAATGAGCAGTTCTTC	CASSTAGSQGTYNEQFF
TRBJ1-3	.	TRBV27	.	TGTGCCAGCAGCGCTGACAGGACACCTGGAAACACCATATATTTT	CASSADRTPGNTIYF
TRBJ2-2	.	TRBV21-1	.	TGTGCCAGCAGCATCCGGACAGGCGTGAACACCGGGGAGCTGTTTTTT	CASSIRTGVNTGELFF
TRBJ1-2	.	TRBV11-3	.	TGTGCCAGCAGCTTAGCCAGGGACTATGGCTACACCTTC	CASSLARDYGYTF
TRBJ2-5	.	TRBV4-1	.	TGCGCCAGCAGCAGACTGCCCCGAGAGACCCAGTACTTC	CASSRLPRETQYF
TRBJ2-7	.	TRBV30	.	TGTGCCTGGACCCGGGGTTTCTACGAGCAGTACTTC	CAWTRGFYEQYF
TRBJ1-4	few	TRBV4-1	.	TGCGCCAGCAGCCAAGATCAGGGTAGAGAAAAACTGTTTTTT	CASSQDQGREKLFF
TRBJ1-5	.	TRBV18	.	TGTGCCAGCTCACCAGCGGGACAGCCCCAGCATTTT	CASSPAGQPQHF
TRBJ1-2	.	TRBV7-2	.	TGTGCCAGCAGCTTAAGGGGGGGCAACTATGGCTACACCTTC	CASSLRGGNYGYTF
TRBJ2-1	.	TRBV25-1	.	TGTGCCAGTTACAGGGACCCGAATGAGCAGTTCTTC	CASYRDPNEQFF
TRBJ2-7	.	TRBV10-3	TRBD2	TGTGCCATCAGGGGACTAGCGGGGGGACCCTACGAGCAGTACTTC	CAIRGLAGGPYEQYF
TRBJ1-2	.	TRBV5-8	.	TGTGCCAGCAGCCCCCCGGGGGGGCTTAACTATGGCTACACCTTC	CASSPPGGLNYGYTF
TRBJ1-1	.	TRBV5-8	.	TGTGCCAGCAGCTCGGAAGGAGGGTGGGAAGCTTTCTTT	CASSSEGGWEAFF
TRBJ1-4	.	TRBV29-1	TRBD1	TGCAGCGCTGAAGATAGGGGACAGGGTAGTGAGAAACTGTTTTTT	CSAEDRGQGSEKLFF
TRBJ1-1	few	TRBV10-3	TRBD1	TGTGCCTCCGGACAGGGGGACACTGAAGCTTTCTTT	CASGQGDTEAFF